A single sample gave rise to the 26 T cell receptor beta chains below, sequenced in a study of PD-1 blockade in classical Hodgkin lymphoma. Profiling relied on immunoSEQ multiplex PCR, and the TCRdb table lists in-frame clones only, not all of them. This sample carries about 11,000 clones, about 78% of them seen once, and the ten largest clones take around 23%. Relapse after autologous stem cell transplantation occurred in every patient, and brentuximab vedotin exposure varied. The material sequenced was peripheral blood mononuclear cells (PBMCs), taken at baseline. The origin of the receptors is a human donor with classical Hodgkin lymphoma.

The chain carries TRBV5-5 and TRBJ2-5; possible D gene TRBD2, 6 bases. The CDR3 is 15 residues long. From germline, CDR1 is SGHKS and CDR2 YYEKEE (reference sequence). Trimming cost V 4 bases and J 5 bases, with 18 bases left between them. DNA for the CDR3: TGTGCCAGCAGCCAAGTGGGGGGAGGAGTTGAGACCCAGTACTTC. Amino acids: CASSQVGGGVETQYF.

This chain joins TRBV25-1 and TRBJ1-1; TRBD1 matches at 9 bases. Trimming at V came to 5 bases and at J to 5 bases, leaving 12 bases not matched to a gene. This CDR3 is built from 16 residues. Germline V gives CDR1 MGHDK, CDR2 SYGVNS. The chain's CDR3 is CASSNRGRLDGTEAFF. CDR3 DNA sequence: TGTGCCAGCAGTAACAGGGGGCGCTTAGACGGGACTGAAGCTTTCTTT. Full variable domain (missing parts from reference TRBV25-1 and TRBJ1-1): EADIYQTPRYLVIGTGKKITLECSQTMGHDKMYWYQQDPGMELHLIHYSYGVNSTEKGDLSSESTVSRIRTEHFPLTLESARPSHTSQYLCASSNRGRLDGTEAFFGQGTRLTVV.

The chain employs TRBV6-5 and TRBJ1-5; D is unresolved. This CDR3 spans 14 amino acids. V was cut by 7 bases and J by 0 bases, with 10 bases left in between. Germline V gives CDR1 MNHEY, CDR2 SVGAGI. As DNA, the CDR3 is TGTGCCAGCACCCCCATGTATAGCAATCAGCCCCAGCATTTT. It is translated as CASTPMYSNQPQHF.

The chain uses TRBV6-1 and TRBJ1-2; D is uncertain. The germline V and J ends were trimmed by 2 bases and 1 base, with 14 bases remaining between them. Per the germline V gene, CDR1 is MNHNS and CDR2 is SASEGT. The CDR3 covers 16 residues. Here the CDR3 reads CASSEYGIGVNYGYTF. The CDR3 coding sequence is TGTGCCAGCAGTGAATACGGCATCGGCGTTAACTATGGCTACACCTTC.

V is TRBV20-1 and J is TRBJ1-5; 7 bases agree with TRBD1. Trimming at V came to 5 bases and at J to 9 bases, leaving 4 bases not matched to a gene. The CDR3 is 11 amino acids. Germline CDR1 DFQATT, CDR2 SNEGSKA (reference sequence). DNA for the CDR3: TGCAGTGCTGACAGGGCAGGGCCCCAGCATTTT. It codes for CSADRAGPQHF.

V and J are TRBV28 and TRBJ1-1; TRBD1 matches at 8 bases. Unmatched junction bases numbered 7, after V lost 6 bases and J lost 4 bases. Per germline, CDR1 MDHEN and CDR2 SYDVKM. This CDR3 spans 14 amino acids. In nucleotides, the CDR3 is TGTGCCAGCAGCCGAGGACAGGGCTCCACTGAAGCTTTCTTT. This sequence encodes CASSRGQGSTEAFF.

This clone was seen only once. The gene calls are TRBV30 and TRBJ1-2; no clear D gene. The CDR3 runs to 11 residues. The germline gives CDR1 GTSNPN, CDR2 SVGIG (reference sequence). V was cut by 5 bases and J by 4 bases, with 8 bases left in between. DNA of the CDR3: TGTGCCTGGGGAAAGACCTATGGCTACACCTTC. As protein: CAWGKTYGYTF.

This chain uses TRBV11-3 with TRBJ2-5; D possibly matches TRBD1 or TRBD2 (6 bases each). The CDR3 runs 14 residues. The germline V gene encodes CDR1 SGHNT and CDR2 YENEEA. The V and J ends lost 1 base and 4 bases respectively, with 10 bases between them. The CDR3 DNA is TGTGCCAGCAGCTTAGGAGGGGGAGGAGAGACCCAGTACTTC. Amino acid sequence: CASSLGGGGETQYF.

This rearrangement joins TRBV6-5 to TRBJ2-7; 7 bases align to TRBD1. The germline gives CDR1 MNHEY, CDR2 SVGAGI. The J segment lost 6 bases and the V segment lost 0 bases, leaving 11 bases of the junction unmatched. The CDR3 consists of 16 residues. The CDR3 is CASSYSIEGARGEQYF. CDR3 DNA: TGTGCCAGCAGTTACTCGATTGAGGGGGCAAGGGGCGAGCAGTACTTC.

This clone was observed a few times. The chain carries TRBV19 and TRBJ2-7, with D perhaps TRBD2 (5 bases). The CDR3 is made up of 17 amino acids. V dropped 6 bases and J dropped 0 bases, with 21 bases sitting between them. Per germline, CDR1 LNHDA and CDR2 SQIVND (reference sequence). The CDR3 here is CASSRTFVGLSSYEQYF. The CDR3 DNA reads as TGTGCCAGTAGCCGGACCTTCGTCGGACTGAGCTCCTACGAGCAGTACTTC.

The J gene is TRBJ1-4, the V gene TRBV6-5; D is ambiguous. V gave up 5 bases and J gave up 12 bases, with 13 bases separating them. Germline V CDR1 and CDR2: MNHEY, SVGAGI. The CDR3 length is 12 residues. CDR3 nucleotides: TGTGCCAGCAGTCAAGGAGGGTATGAACTGTTTTTT. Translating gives CASSQGGYELFF.

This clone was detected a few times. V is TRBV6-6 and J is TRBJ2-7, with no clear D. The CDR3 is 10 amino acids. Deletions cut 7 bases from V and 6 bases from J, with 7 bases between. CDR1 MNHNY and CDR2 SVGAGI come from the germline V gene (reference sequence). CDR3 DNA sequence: TGTGCCAGCAAAAGTAGCGAGCAGTACTTC. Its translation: CASKSSEQYF.

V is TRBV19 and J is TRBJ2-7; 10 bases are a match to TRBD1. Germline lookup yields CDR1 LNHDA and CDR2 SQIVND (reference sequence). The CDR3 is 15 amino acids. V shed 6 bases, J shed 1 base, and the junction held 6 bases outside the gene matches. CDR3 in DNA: TGTGCCAGTAGGCGCGAGGGACAGGGGTCCTACGAGCAGTACTTC. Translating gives CASRREGQGSYEQYF.

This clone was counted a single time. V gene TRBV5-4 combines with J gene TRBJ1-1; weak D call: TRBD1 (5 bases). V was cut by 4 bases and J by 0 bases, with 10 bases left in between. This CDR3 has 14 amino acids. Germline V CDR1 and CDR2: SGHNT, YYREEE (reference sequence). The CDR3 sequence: CASSQDSLNTEAFF. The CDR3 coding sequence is TGTGCCAGCAGCCAAGACAGCCTGAACACTGAAGCTTTCTTT. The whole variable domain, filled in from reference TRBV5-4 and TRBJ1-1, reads ETGVTQSPTHLIKTRGQQVTLRCSSQSGHNTVSWYQQALGQGPQFIFQYYREEENGRGNFPPRFSGLQFPNYSSELNVNALELDDSALYLCASSQDSLNTEAFFGQGTRLTVV.

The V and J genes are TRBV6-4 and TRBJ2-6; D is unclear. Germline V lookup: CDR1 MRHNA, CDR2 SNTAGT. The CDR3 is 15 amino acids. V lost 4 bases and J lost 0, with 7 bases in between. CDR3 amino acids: CASSAVFSGANVLTF. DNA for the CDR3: TGTGCCAGCAGTGCTGTTTTCTCTGGGGCCAACGTCCTGACTTTC.

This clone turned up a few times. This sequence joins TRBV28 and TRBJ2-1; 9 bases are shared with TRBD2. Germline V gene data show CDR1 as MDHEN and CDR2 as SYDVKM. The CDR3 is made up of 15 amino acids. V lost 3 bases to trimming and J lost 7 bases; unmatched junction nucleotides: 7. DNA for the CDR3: TGTGCCAGCAGTTTGGCGGGAGGGCCAATTAATGAGCAGTTCTTC. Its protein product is CASSLAGGPINEQFF.

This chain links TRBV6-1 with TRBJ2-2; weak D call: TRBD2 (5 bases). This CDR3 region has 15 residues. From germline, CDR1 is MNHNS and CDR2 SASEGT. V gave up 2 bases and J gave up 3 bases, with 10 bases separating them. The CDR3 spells CASSERRGYTGELFF. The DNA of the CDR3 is TGTGCCAGCAGTGAAAGGCGAGGGTACACCGGGGAGCTGTTTTTT.

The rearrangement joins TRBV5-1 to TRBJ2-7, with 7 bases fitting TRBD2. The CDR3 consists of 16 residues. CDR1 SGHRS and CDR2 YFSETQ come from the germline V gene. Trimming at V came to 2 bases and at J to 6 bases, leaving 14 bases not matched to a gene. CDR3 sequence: CASSFSTGTNLGEQYF. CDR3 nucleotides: TGCGCCAGCAGCTTCTCAACCGGGACTAATCTTGGCGAGCAGTACTTC. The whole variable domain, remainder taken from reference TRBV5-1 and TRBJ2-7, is KAGVTQTPRYLIKTRGQQVTLSCSPISGHRSVSWYQQTPGQGLQFLFEYFSETQRNKGNFPGRFSGRQFSNSRSEMNVSTLELGDSALYLCASSFSTGTNLGEQYFGPGTRLTVT.

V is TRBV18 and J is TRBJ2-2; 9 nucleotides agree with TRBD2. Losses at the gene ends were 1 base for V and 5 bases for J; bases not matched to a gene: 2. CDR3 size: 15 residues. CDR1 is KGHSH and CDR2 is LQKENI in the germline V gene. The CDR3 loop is CASSPRLAETGELFF. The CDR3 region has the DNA TGTGCCAGCTCACCACGACTAGCGGAGACCGGGGAGCTGTTTTTT.

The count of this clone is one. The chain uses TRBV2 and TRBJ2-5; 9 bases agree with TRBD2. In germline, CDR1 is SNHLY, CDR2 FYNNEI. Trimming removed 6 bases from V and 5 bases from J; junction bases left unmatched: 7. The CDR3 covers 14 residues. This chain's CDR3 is CASSLSGRRETQYF. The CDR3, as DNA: TGTGCCAGCAGCCTTAGCGGGAGACGGGAGACCCAGTACTTC. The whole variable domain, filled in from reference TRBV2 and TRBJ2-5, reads EPEVTQTPSHQVTQMGQEVILRCVPISNHLYFYWYRQILGQKVEFLVSFYNNEISEKSEIFDDQFSVERPDGSNFTLKIRSTKLEDSAMYFCASSLSGRRETQYFGPGTRLLVL.

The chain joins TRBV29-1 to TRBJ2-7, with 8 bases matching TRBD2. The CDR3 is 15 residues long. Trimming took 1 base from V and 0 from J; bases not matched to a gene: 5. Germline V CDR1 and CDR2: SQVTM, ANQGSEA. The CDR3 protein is CSVEGLRGDSYEQYF. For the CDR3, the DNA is TGCAGCGTTGAAGGGTTGCGGGGGGACTCCTACGAGCAGTACTTC.

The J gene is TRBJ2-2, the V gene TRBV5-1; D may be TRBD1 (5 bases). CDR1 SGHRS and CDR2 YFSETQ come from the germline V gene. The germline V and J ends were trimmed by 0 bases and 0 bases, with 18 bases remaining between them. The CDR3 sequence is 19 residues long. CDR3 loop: CASSLAGSPRGTNTGELFF. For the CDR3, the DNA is TGCGCCAGCAGCTTGGCGGGCTCCCCAAGGGGAACGAACACCGGGGAGCTGTTTTTT.

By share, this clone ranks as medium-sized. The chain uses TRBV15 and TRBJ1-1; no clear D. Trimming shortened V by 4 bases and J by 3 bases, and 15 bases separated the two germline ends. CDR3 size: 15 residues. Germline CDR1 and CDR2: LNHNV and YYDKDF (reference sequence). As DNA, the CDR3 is TGTGCCACCAGCAAAACCACGGACGGAGACACTGAAGCTTTCTTT. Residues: CATSKTTDGDTEAFF.

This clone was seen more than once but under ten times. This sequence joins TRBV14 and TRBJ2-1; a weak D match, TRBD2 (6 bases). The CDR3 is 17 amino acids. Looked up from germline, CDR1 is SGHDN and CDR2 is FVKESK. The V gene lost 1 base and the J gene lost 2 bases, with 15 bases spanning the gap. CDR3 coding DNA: TGTGCCAGCAGCCAAGCTGGGGGGTCGTGGCCCTACAATGAGCAGTTCTTC. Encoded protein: CASSQAGGSWPYNEQFF.

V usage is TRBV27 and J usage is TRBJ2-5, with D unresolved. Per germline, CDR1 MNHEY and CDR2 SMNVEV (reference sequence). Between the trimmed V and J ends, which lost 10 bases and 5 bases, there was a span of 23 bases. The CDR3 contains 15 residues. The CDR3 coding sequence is TGTGCCACCGACCGAGAAACGGACCCTAAGGAGACCCAGTACTTC. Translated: CATDRETDPKETQYF.

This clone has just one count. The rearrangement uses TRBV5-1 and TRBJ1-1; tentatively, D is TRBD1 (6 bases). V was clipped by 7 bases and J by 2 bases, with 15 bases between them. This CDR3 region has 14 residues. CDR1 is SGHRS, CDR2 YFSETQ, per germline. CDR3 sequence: CASAQGSLNTEAFF. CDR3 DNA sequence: TGCGCCAGCGCTCAGGGGTCTCTCAACACTGAAGCTTTCTTT.